Listed below are T cell receptor beta chains from one sample, sequenced in a study of CD8 T cells in Susac syndrome. TCRdb re-called the immunoSEQ multiplex PCR reads through MiXCR, storing one row per CDR3 protein. The sample carries around 270,000 distinct CDR3 sequences, about 82% recorded once. Specimen: CD8+ T cells from PBMCs. Receptor source: a human donor with multiple sclerosis. CDR3s include the opening cysteine and the closing phenylalanine or tryptophan. Fields, in order: clone size, D gene, J gene, V gene, CDR3 DNA, CDR3 protein. A D gene is named only where the DNA matches it firmly. Not all rows give a size; the values are once, few, many and, for expanded clones, a class.

-	-	TRBJ2-3	TRBV20-1	TGCAGTGCTTCGAGGACCGTCGGTAGCACAGATACGCAGTATTTT	CSASRTVGSTDTQYF
-	-	TRBJ2-7	TRBV6-6	TGTGCCAGCAGTTTGGGACACACCTACGAGCAGTACTTC	CASSLGHTYEQYF
-	TRBD2	TRBJ2-7	TRBV15	TGTGCCACCAGCAGTGTTACTAGCGGGAGCCCCTACGAGCAGTACTTC	CATSSVTSGSPYEQYF
-	-	TRBJ1-4	TRBV28	TGTGCCAGCAGTTTTAGCAGCACTAATGAAAAACTGTTTTTT	CASSFSSTNEKLFF
once	TRBD2	TRBJ2-1	TRBV28	TGTGCCAGCAGTTTATCGGGACTAGCGGGAGTCAATGAGCAGTTCTTC	CASSLSGLAGVNEQFF
few	-	TRBJ2-7	TRBV5-6	TGTGCCAGCAGCTGGGGGACCCCCTCCTACGAGCAGTACTTC	CASSWGTPSYEQYF
-	TRBD2	TRBJ2-5	TRBV10-3	TGTGCCATCAGTTTCCCGGGACTAGCGGGTGGGCAGCCACAAGAGACCCAGTACTTC	CAISFPGLAGGQPQETQYF
-	-	TRBJ2-1	TRBV27	TGTGCCAGCAGCCGAAAGCCTAGCGAGATGAGGACTGAGCAGTTCTTC	CASSRKPSEMRTEQFF
-	-	TRBJ2-3	TRBV12-5	TGTGCTAGTGGTTTGGATCTAGGAGGGGGCGCGAATACGCAGTATTTT	CASGLDLGGGANTQYF
-	TRBD2	TRBJ2-1	TRBV6-5	TGTGCCAGCAAGCCTAGCGGTTACAATGAGCAGTTCTTC	CASKPSGYNEQFF
-	TRBD2	TRBJ2-7	TRBV28	TGTGCCAGCAGTTTGGTAGCGGGAGGGCCTAGGTTCCAGTACTTC	CASSLVAGGPRFQYF
-	-	TRBJ2-7	TRBV18	TGTGCCAGCTCACCACCTGACAGTAGGTTCTACGAGCAGTACTTC	CASSPPDSRFYEQYF
-	TRBD1	TRBJ2-7	TRBV13	TGTGCCAGCAGCTTAGCCCCTTCGACAGGGTGGCGGCACGAGCAGTACTTC	CASSLAPSTGWRHEQYF
-	-	TRBJ2-2	TRBV29-1	TGCAGCGCCATAACGGAGACCGCCGGGGAGCTGTTTTTT	CSAITETAGELFF
-	TRBD1	TRBJ1-2	TRBV7-6	TGTGCCAGCAGCTTAGGACAGGGGCAGGGCTACACCTTC	CASSLGQGQGYTF
once	TRBD2	TRBJ2-7	TRBV20-1	TGCAGTGCACGAGCGGGAGCTGCCTCCGAGCAGTACTTC	CSARAGAASEQYF
-	TRBD2	TRBJ2-1	TRBV9	TGTGCCAGCAGCGGAGGACTAGCGGGAGTGGACAATGAGCAGTTCTTC	CASSGGLAGVDNEQFF
once	-	TRBJ2-7	TRBV27	TGTGCCAGCAGTTTAGGCCGACATCTCTCCTACGAGCAGTACTTC	CASSLGRHLSYEQYF
-	-	TRBJ2-7	TRBV10-1	TGCGCCAGCAGGGCCGGGACATCGGGGGAGCAGTACTTC	CASRAGTSGEQYF
-	TRBD2	TRBJ2-7	TRBV4-3	TGCGCCAGCAGCCAAGATCTGCCCAGCGGGAGGGGTTCTCGGGAGCAGTACTTC	CASSQDLPSGRGSREQYF
-	TRBD1	TRBJ1-1	TRBV7-6	TGTGCCAGCAGCTTAGAAACAGGGGACAACACTGAAGCTTTCTTT	CASSLETGDNTEAFF
-	-	TRBJ2-1	TRBV4-3	TGCGCCAGCAGCCAAGACCCCGTGGGGCCCACCTACAATGAGCAGTTCTTC	CASSQDPVGPTYNEQFF
-	-	TRBJ2-7	TRBV7-9	TGTGCCAGCAGCTTAGGAGTGGCAGGGGTGAGCTACGAGCAGTACTTC	CASSLGVAGVSYEQYF
-	-	TRBJ2-7	TRBV4-3	TGCGCCAGCAGCCAAGATCAGACAGGTCTCTCCTACGAGCAGTACTTC	CASSQDQTGLSYEQYF
-	TRBD1	TRBJ1-2	TRBV30	TGTGCCTGGAGTATGGGACAGCCCAACTATGGCTACACCTTC	CAWSMGQPNYGYTF
-	-	TRBJ1-5	TRBV6-5	TGTGCCAGCAGTTACTCTGGAGGGACGAATAGCAATCAGCCCCAGCATTTT	CASSYSGGTNSNQPQHF
-	TRBD1	TRBJ2-3	TRBV11-2	TGTGCCAGCAGCTTAGCCGGGACAGGGAGGATGGATACGCAGTTTTTT	CASSLAGTGRMDTQFF
-	TRBD1	TRBJ1-2	TRBV4-3	TGCGCCAGCAGCCAAACTACCGGGACAGGGGGATCCGGCTACACCTTC	CASSQTTGTGGSGYTF
-	-	TRBJ1-2	TRBV7-9	TGTGCCAGCAGCGGGGGGACGGGTGGCTACACCTTC	CASSGGTGGYTF
-	-	TRBJ1-1	TRBV29-1	TGCAGCGTTGAGGGGGTAGGGACGGTGAACACTGAAGCTTTCTTT	CSVEGVGTVNTEAFF
-	-	TRBJ2-7	TRBV29-1	TGCAGCGTTGCTAGCGCAAGCTCCTACGAGCAGTACTTC	CSVASASSYEQYF
-	TRBD1	TRBJ2-1	TRBV7-2	TGTGCCAGCGGAGGGACAGGGGGCTCCTACAATGAGCAGTTCTTC	CASGGTGGSYNEQFF
-	-	TRBJ1-1	TRBV4-1	TGCGCCAGCAGCCAAGAGGGGGTCGGGGCCCCCCAAGCTTTCTTT	CASSQEGVGAPQAFF
-	-	TRBJ2-7	TRBV5-6	TGTGCCAGCAGCTTGGGACACTACGAGCAGTACTTC	CASSLGHYEQYF
-	-	TRBJ2-1	TRBV7-8	TGTGCCAGCAGCTTGTTGGGCAGGGCGGCCTACAATGAGCAGTTCTTC	CASSLLGRAAYNEQFF
-	-	TRBJ2-1	TRBV4-1	TGCGCCAGCAGCCAAGCCGGAACGAGTTCGGGTGAGCAGTTCTTC	CASSQAGTSSGEQFF
-	-	TRBJ2-2	TRBV11-2	TGTGCCAGCAGCTTAGTGGGCCGGGAGCTGTTTTTT	CASSLVGRELFF
-	TRBD2	TRBJ2-2	TRBV5-1	TGCGCCAGCAGCGTAATGGTGGTACTAGCGTTCCAGAGCGGGGAGCTGTTTTTT	CASSVMVVLAFQSGELFF
-	-	TRBJ1-2	TRBV14	TGTGCCAGCAGCCATCGCGGGAAAACTGGGGGCTACACCTTC	CASSHRGKTGGYTF
-	TRBD2	TRBJ2-1	TRBV27	TGTGCCAGCAGTTGGGGGGGATTCAATGAGCAGTTCTTC	CASSWGGFNEQFF
-	-	TRBJ2-5	TRBV28	TGTGCCAGCAGTTTACGGATGGGGGATGAGACCCAGTACTTC	CASSLRMGDETQYF
-	TRBD1	TRBJ2-7	TRBV6-2/TRBV6-3	TGTACCAGCAGTTACTACCGGGACAGGACCTACGAGCAGTACTTC	CTSSYYRDRTYEQYF
few	-	TRBJ2-1	TRBV6-2/TRBV6-3	TGTGCCAGCAGTACGGGGGAGAGGTACAATGAGCAGTTCTTC	CASSTGERYNEQFF
-	TRBD1	TRBJ2-3	TRBV12-3/TRBV12-4	TGTGCCCCCAACCCGGGGCCGGGGGGGACAGGGGGTGCAGATACGCAGTATTTT	CAPNPGPGGTGGADTQYF
-	TRBD2	TRBJ2-3	TRBV6-2/TRBV6-3	TGTGCCAGCAGTTCCCTAGCGGGAGAAGTTTCAGATACGCAGTATTTT	CASSSLAGEVSDTQYF